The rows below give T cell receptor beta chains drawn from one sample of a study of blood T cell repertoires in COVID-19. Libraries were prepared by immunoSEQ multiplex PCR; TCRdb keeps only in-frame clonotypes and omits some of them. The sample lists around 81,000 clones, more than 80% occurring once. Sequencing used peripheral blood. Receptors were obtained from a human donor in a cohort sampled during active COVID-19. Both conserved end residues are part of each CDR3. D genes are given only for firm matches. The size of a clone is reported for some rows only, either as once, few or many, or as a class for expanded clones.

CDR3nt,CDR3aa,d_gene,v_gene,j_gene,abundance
TGTGCCAGCAGTGAAGGAGCGGGGGGGCAAGAGACCCAGTACTTC,CASSEGAGGQETQYF,TRBD2,TRBV6-1,TRBJ2-5,medium-sized
TGTGCCAGCACCTATGGGGGAGGCAATGGCTACACCTTC,CASTYGGGNGYTF,NA,TRBV7-9,TRBJ1-2,NA
TGTGCCAGCAGCCACCGGGACAGAAATAATTCACCCCTCCACTTT,CASSHRDRNNSPLHF,TRBD1,TRBV7-2,TRBJ1-6,few
TGTGCCAGCAGCGTAGGAGGGGGCGACTCTGGAAACACCATATATTTT,CASSVGGGDSGNTIYF,TRBD1,TRBV9,TRBJ1-3,NA
TGTGCCAGCTCAGTTCCGGGACGGAGGGAGGAAAAACTGTTTTTT,CASSVPGRREEKLFF,NA,TRBV18,TRBJ1-4,NA
TGTGCCAGCAGCGCATACAGGGCTACCGAGACCCAGTACTTC,CASSAYRATETQYF,NA,TRBV5-4,TRBJ2-5,NA
TGTGCCAGCAGTCTAAGCACAGATACGCAGTATTTT,CASSLSTDTQYF,NA,TRBV6-5,TRBJ2-3,NA
TGTGCCAGCACGACAGGACAGGGGTCTGGGAGTTCACCCCTCCACTTT,CASTTGQGSGSSPLHF,TRBD1,TRBV28,TRBJ1-6,few
TGTGCCAGCAGCGACTCCGGGACAGGGGTTGAAAAACTGTTTTTT,CASSDSGTGVEKLFF,TRBD1,TRBV9,TRBJ1-4,NA
TGTGCCAGCAGTTTTGCGGGTGCTAATTCACCCCTCCACTTT,CASSFAGANSPLHF,NA,TRBV27,TRBJ1-6,NA
TGTGCCAGCAGCCCCGGGGTGGGCTACGAGCAGTACTTC,CASSPGVGYEQYF,NA,TRBV7-8,TRBJ2-7,NA
TGTGCCAGCAGCTTAGTCGGCAATGAGCAGTTCTTC,CASSLVGNEQFF,NA,TRBV11-3,TRBJ2-1,NA
TGCGCCAGCAGCCCGGAACTAGCTTCCTACGAGCAGTACTTC,CASSPELASYEQYF,NA,TRBV5-1,TRBJ2-7,NA
TGTGCCAGCAGCCGAGGACTAGCGGGGGCTGGAGATACGCAGTATTTT,CASSRGLAGAGDTQYF,TRBD2,TRBV4-2,TRBJ2-3,NA
TGCGCCAGCAGAACCGGGACTAGCGTTGCAGATACGCAGTATTTT,CASRTGTSVADTQYF,TRBD2,TRBV5-1,TRBJ2-3,NA
TGTGCTAGTGGTAGGACCGGGACAGGGAAGGGCTACACCTTC,CASGRTGTGKGYTF,TRBD1,TRBV12-5,TRBJ1-2,NA
TGTGCCAGCAGTACCCGGGGGGACAGGGGTTACAATGAGCAGTTCTTC,CASSTRGDRGYNEQFF,TRBD1,TRBV28,TRBJ2-1,NA
TGTGCCAGCAGCCCAGGGGGACTGTGGGAAAAACTGTTTTTT,CASSPGGLWEKLFF,TRBD1,TRBV28,TRBJ1-4,once
TGTGCCAGCAGTTACTCGGCTTACGGGGCCAACGTCCTGACTTTC,CASSYSAYGANVLTF,NA,TRBV6-5,TRBJ2-6,NA
TGCAGCGTGGGGGGGGGCAGGCAGCCCCAGCATTTT,CSVGGGRQPQHF,NA,TRBV29-1,TRBJ1-5,few
TGTGCCAGCAGTTTGCGGGCAGAGCTACGCGAGCAGTACTTC,CASSLRAELREQYF,NA,TRBV28,TRBJ2-7,NA
TGTGCCAGCAGTTTGGGACTAGGAAGCACAGATACGCAGTATTTT,CASSLGLGSTDTQYF,TRBD2,TRBV11-2,TRBJ2-3,NA
TGTGCCAGCAGCTTAGGTGGGGGGGGCGCTGGCTACACCTTC,CASSLGGGGAGYTF,NA,TRBV11-2,TRBJ1-2,NA
TGTGCCAGCAGCACTGGGACAGCCACTGAAGCTTTCTTT,CASSTGTATEAFF,TRBD1,TRBV5-4,TRBJ1-1,NA
TGTGCCTGGAGTGTAGGTCAGGGGACCGGGCGGCCCCAGCATTTT,CAWSVGQGTGRPQHF,NA,TRBV30,TRBJ1-5,few
TGTGCCAGCAGTCTCTATGCCCAGGGCTACAATTCACCCCTCCACTTT,CASSLYAQGYNSPLHF,NA,TRBV7-6,TRBJ1-6,NA
TGTGCCAGCCAACTGGGGACAGGGGGAAACAAAAACATTCAGTACTTC,CASQLGTGGNKNIQYF,TRBD1,TRBV19,TRBJ2-4,NA